This is a list of T cell receptor beta chains from one sample in a study of blood T cell repertoires in COVID-19. The data were produced by immunoSEQ multiplex PCR, yet TCRdb's version contains in-frame clones alone and is incomplete. The sample comprises about 190,000 clones, roughly four fifths of which are singletons, and 4.5% to 6.5% rests with the top ten. The source material was peripheral blood. The receptors were gathered from a woman younger than 45 with acute or convalescent COVID-19. Each CDR3 is given with its conserved first and last residue. Each record gives: J gene, V gene, clone size, D gene, CDR3 protein, CDR3 DNA. The D gene is left open where the match is weak. Size values are once, few and many counts, or a class for expanded clones, and some rows have none.

>TRBJ2-7|TRBV5-8|.|.
CASSLAGGEQYF
TGTGCCAGCAGCTTGGCCGGGGGCGAGCAGTACTTC
>TRBJ2-3|TRBV5-4|.|.
CASSLGDSGILSNF
TGTGCCAGCAGCTTGGGGGACTCCGGGATCCTCTCGAATTTT
>TRBJ2-2|TRBV7-6|once|.
CASSPRTDITGELFF
TGTGCCAGCAGCCCTAGGACAGACATCACCGGGGAGCTGTTTTTT
>TRBJ1-2|TRBV7-8|.|.
CASSLGGRGIYGYTF
TGTGCCAGCAGCTTAGGGGGCAGGGGCATTTATGGCTACACCTTC
>TRBJ1-1|TRBV6-5|once|TRBD1
CASSRDRWAEAFF
TGTGCCAGCAGCCGGGACAGGTGGGCTGAAGCTTTCTTT
>TRBJ1-3|TRBV4-1|.|.
CASSPRLERSSGNTIYF
TGCGCCAGCAGCCCCCGACTTGAGCGGAGCTCTGGAAACACCATATATTTT
>TRBJ2-7|TRBV21-1|.|.
CASSSRDKGPMLNEQYF
TGTGCCAGCAGCAGTAGGGACAAGGGGCCAATGTTGAACGAGCAGTACTTC
>TRBJ1-4|TRBV5-1|.|.
CASSLGGSTTNEKLFF
TGCGCCAGCAGCTTGGGGGGCTCGACAACTAATGAAAAACTGTTTTTT
>TRBJ2-5|TRBV19|.|TRBD2
CASSMAGGLQETQYF
TGTGCCAGTAGTATGGCGGGAGGCTTACAAGAGACCCAGTACTTC
>TRBJ2-7|TRBV27|.|.
CASSTPDTYEQYF
TGTGCCAGCAGTACCCCGGACACATACGAGCAGTACTTC
>TRBJ2-3|TRBV6-5|once|TRBD1
CASSYERVRGLDTQYF
TGTGCCAGCAGTTACGAGAGGGTCAGGGGGTTAGATACGCAGTATTTT
>TRBJ1-2|TRBV5-4|.|.
CASSLATRVGYTF
TGTGCCAGCAGCTTGGCAACCAGGGTTGGCTACACCTTC
>TRBJ2-7|TRBV11-2|.|.
CASSLSGSSYGQYF
TGTGCCAGCAGCTTATCGGGGTCCTCCTATGGGCAGTACTTC
>TRBJ2-7|TRBV29-1|.|.
CSVVGSPRGGSYEQYF
TGCAGCGTTGTGGGGAGTCCCCGGGGAGGATCCTACGAGCAGTACTTC
>TRBJ1-4|TRBV7-2|.|TRBD1
CASSRTGAGQKLFF
TGTGCCAGCAGCCGGACAGGTGCCGGCCAAAAACTGTTTTTT
>TRBJ2-5|TRBV27|many|.
CASSRFRGRETQYF
TGTGCCAGCAGCCGCTTCAGGGGACGGGAGACCCAGTACTTC
>TRBJ2-1|TRBV7-2|.|.
CASTNSRVQFF
TGTGCCAGCACCAATAGTAGAGTGCAGTTCTTC
>TRBJ1-2|TRBV6-6|.|.
CATLYSESYGYTF
TGTGCCACCCTTTATAGCGAGAGCTATGGCTACACCTTC
>TRBJ2-3|TRBV19|.|.
CASSMVGGLSTDTQYF
TGTGCCAGTAGTATGGTAGGAGGTCTTAGCACAGATACGCAGTATTTT
>TRBJ1-2|TRBV28|.|TRBD1
CASRPGQGNYGYTF
TGTGCCAGCAGGCCGGGACAGGGTAACTATGGCTACACCTTC
>TRBJ1-4|TRBV7-9|.|TRBD1
CASRLTGGEKLFF
TGTGCCAGCAGGTTGACAGGGGGTGAAAAACTGTTTTTT
>TRBJ2-5|TRBV5-6|.|.
CASSVKELQETQYF
TGTGCCAGCAGCGTGAAGGAGTTACAAGAGACCCAGTACTTC
>TRBJ2-7|TRBV27|.|TRBD2
CASSFREGSYEQYF
TGTGCCAGCAGTTTTAGGGAGGGGTCCTACGAGCAGTACTTC
>TRBJ2-1|TRBV19|once|.
CASSNPGETYNEQFF
TGTGCCAGTAGTAACCCGGGGGAGACCTACAATGAGCAGTTCTTC
>TRBJ1-2|TRBV5-1|.|.
CASSLESGHGYTF
TGCGCCAGCAGCTTGGAGTCAGGTCATGGCTACACCTTC
>TRBJ1-3|TRBV6-5|.|.
CASPQGNGNTIYF
TGTGCCAGCCCTCAGGGGAACGGAAACACCATATATTTT
>TRBJ2-5|TRBV28|.|.
CASSLWGLMRPTQYF
TGTGCCAGCAGTTTATGGGGTCTAATGAGGCCAACCCAGTACTTC
>TRBJ2-1|TRBV2|.|.
CASLAQITYNEQFF
TGTGCCAGCCTAGCGCAGATCACCTACAATGAGCAGTTCTTC
>TRBJ2-5|TRBV7-9|.|.
CASEPGETQYF
TGTGCCAGCGAACCCGGGGAGACCCAGTACTTC
>TRBJ1-6|TRBV6-2/TRBV6-3|.|.
CASSSGRGISPLHF
TGTGCCAGCAGTTCCGGACGGGGGATTTCACCCCTCCACTTT
>TRBJ1-1|TRBV30|.|TRBD1
CALDRGRMNTEAFF
TGTGCCTTGGACAGGGGCCGCATGAACACTGAAGCTTTCTTT
>TRBJ2-3|TRBV28|.|.
CASTATDTQYF
TGTGCCAGCACTGCGACAGATACGCAGTATTTT
>TRBJ2-1|TRBV7-9|.|TRBD1
CAIRDRGPDYNEQFF
TGTGCCATCCGGGACAGGGGGCCCGATTACAATGAGCAGTTCTTC
>TRBJ2-1|TRBV2|once|TRBD1
CASSEDRGMYNEQFF
TGTGCCAGCAGTGAAGACAGGGGGATGTACAATGAGCAGTTCTTC
>TRBJ2-1|TRBV5-6|.|.
CASRQGPRSIEQFF
TGTGCCAGCAGACAGGGACCGAGAAGCATTGAGCAGTTCTTC
>TRBJ1-1|TRBV5-5|.|TRBD1
CASSDPLTGGTEAFF
TGTGCCAGCAGCGATCCTTTGACAGGGGGGACTGAAGCTTTCTTT
>TRBJ2-3|TRBV12-3/TRBV12-4|.|.
CASSLAGTDTQYF
TGTGCCAGCAGTTTGGCAGGCACAGATACGCAGTATTTT
>TRBJ2-3|TRBV7-7|.|TRBD2
CASSISLAGGPDTQYF
TGTGCTAGCAGCATCTCACTAGCGGGAGGGCCAGATACGCAGTATTTT
>TRBJ2-3|TRBV5-4|.|.
CASSLSGHRTDTQYF
TGTGCCAGCAGCTTGAGCGGCCACCGCACAGATACGCAGTATTTT
>TRBJ1-5|TRBV5-1|.|TRBD1
CASSLEGANSNQPQHF
TGCGCCAGCAGCTTGGAGGGGGCGAATAGCAATCAGCCCCAGCATTTT
>TRBJ1-6|TRBV28|.|.
CASSLFRADSPLHF
TGTGCCAGCAGTTTATTCAGGGCGGATTCACCCCTCCACTTT
>TRBJ1-6|TRBV30|.|.
CAWRSERDSPLHF
TGTGCCTGGAGGTCAGAACGTGATTCACCCCTCCACTTT
>TRBJ2-1|TRBV5-1|.|.
CASSLARGSYNEQFF
TGCGCCAGCAGCTTGGCTCGGGGTTCCTACAATGAGCAGTTCTTC
>TRBJ2-3|TRBV7-9|.|.
CASSLPTFGGPPDTQYF
TGTGCCAGCAGCTTACCCACATTCGGGGGGCCACCAGATACGCAGTATTTT
>TRBJ1-1|TRBV2|.|.
CASSEQGRDTEAFF
TGTGCCAGCAGTGAACAGGGGCGAGACACTGAAGCTTTCTTT
>TRBJ1-3|TRBV15|.|.
CATSRGQAAGNTIYF
TGTGCCACCAGCAGAGGACAGGCCGCGGGAAACACCATATATTTT
>TRBJ2-6|TRBV28|.|.
CASTSTSGANVLTF
TGTGCCAGCACCAGTACCTCTGGGGCCAACGTCCTGACTTTC
>TRBJ1-2|TRBV10-3|.|.
CAISESGGGTSGYTF
TGTGCCATCAGTGAGTCGGGGGGGGGAACTAGTGGCTACACCTTC
>TRBJ2-3|TRBV27|.|.
CASGEGLYTDTQYF
TGTGCCAGCGGCGAGGGACTCTACACAGATACGCAGTATTTT
>TRBJ2-3|TRBV27|.|TRBD2
CATRRGQGRGTDTQYF
TGTGCCACCCGCCGAGGACAAGGGCGGGGGACAGATACGCAGTATTTT
>TRBJ2-5|TRBV7-7|.|.
CASSLGPNQETQYF
TGTGCTAGCAGCTTAGGCCCAAACCAGGAGACCCAGTACTTC
>TRBJ1-4|TRBV30|.|TRBD1
CAWSPRQGRRNEKLFF
TGTGCCTGGAGTCCGCGACAGGGGAGGCGTAATGAAAAACTGTTTTTT
>TRBJ2-5|TRBV7-8|.|.
CASSPLNLQETQYF
TGTGCCAGCAGCCCGTTAAATCTTCAAGAGACCCAGTACTTC
>TRBJ2-2|TRBV7-9|.|.
CASRTRQTGELFF
TGTGCCAGCAGAACGAGACAGACCGGGGAGCTGTTTTTT